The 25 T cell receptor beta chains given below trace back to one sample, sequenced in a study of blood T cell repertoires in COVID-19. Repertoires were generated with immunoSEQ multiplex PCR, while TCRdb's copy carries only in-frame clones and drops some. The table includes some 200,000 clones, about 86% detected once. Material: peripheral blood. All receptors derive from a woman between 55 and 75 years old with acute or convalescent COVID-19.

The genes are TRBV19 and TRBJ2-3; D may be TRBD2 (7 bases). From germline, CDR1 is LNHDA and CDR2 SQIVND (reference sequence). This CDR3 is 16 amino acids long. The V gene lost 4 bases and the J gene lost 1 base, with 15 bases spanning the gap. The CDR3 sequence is CASSSLRGGGTDTQYF. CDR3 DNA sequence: TGTGCCAGTAGTAGTTTGAGGGGGGGAGGCACAGATACGCAGTATTTT.

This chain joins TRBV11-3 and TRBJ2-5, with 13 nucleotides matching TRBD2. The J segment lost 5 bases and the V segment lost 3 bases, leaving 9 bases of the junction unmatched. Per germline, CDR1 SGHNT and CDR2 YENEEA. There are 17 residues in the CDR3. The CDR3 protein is CASSFFTSGGAYETQYF. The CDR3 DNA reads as TGTGCCAGCAGCTTCTTCACTAGCGGGGGGGCCTATGAGACCCAGTACTTC.

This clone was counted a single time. DNA of the CDR3: TGTGCCACCAGTGATACCCGGGGGAAGGCCGGGGAGCTGTTTTTT. Amino acid sequence: CATSDTRGKAGELFF. V is TRBV24-1 and J is TRBJ2-2; tentative D call: TRBD2 (6 bases). The CDR3 is 15 residues long. Trimming took off 3 bases at V and 6 bases at J, with 13 bases between the two ends. CDR1 is KGHDR, CDR2 SFDVKD, per germline.

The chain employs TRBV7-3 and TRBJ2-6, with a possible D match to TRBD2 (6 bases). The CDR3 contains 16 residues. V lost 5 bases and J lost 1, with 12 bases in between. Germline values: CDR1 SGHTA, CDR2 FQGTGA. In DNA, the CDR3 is TGTGCCAGCAGCGGCGGGACGCCGTCTGGGGCCAACGTCCTGACTTTC. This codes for CASSGGTPSGANVLTF. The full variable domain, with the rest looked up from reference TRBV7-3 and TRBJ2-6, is GAGVSQTPSNKVTEKGKYVELRCDPISGHTALYWYRQSLGQGPEFLIYFQGTGAADDSGLPNDRFFAVRPEGSVSTLKIQRTERGDSAVYLCASSGGTPSGANVLTFGAGSRLTVL.

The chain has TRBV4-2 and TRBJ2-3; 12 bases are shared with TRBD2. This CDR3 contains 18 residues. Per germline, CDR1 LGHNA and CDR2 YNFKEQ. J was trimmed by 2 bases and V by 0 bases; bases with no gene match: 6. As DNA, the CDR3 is TGTGCCAGCAGCCAAGACCCCGGACTAGCGGGGCCCACAGATACGCAGTATTTT. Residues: CASSQDPGLAGPTDTQYF.

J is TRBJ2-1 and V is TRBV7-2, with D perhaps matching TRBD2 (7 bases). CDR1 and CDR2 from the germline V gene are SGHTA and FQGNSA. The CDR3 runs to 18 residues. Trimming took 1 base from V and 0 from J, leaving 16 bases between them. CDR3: CASSLEGGGLGSYNEQFF. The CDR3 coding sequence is TGTGCCAGCAGCTTAGAAGGGGGAGGGTTGGGCTCCTACAATGAGCAGTTCTTC.

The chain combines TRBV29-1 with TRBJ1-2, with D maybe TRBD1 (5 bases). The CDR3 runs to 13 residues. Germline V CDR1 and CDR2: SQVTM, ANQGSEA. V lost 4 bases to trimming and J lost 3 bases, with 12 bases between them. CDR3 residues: CSVGQGWDYGYTF. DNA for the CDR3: TGCAGCGTTGGCCAGGGTTGGGACTATGGCTACACCTTC. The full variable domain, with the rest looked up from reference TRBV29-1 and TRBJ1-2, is SAVISQKPSRDICQRGTSLTIQCQVDSQVTMMFWYRQQPGQSLTLIATANQGSEATYESGFVIDKFPISRPNLTFSTLTVSNMSPEDSSIYLCSVGQGWDYGYTFGSGTRLTVV.

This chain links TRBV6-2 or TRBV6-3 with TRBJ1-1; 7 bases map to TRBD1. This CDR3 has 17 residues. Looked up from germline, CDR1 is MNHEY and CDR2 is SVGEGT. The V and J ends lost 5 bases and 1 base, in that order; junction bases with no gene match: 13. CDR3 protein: CASSPVRGAGTNTEAFF. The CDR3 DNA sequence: TGTGCCAGCAGTCCGGTCAGGGGGGCAGGAACGAACACTGAAGCTTTCTTT.

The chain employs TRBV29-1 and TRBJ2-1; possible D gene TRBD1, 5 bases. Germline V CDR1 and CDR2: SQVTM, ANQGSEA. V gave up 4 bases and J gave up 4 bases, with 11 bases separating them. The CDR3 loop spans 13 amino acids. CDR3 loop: CSVGDRQYNEQFF. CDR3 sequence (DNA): TGCAGCGTTGGAGACAGACAGTACAATGAGCAGTTCTTC.

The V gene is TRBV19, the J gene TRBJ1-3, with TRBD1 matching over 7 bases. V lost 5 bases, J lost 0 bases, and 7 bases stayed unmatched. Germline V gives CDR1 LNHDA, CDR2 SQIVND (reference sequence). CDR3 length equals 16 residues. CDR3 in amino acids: CASSPQTGLSGNTIYF. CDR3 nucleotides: TGTGCCAGTAGTCCTCAGACAGGGCTCTCTGGAAACACCATATATTTT.

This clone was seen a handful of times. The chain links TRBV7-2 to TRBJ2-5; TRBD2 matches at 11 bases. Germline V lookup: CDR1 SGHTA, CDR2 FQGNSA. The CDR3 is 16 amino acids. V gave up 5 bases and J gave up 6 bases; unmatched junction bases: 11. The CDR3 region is CASSPLAGGHSKTQYF. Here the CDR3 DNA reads TGTGCCAGCAGCCCGTTAGCGGGGGGGCACTCAAAGACCCAGTACTTC.

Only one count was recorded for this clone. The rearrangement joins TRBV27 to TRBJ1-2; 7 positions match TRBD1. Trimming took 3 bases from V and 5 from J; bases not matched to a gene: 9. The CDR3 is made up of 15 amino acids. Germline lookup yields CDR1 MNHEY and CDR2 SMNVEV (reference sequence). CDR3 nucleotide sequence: TGTGCCAGCAGTTTTCAGGGGGGCGGGCCTTATGGCTACACCTTC. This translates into CASSFQGGGPYGYTF.

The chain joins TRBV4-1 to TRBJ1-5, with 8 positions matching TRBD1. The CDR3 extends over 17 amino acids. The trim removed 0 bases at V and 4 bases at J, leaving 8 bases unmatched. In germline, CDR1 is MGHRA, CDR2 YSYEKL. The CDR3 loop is CASSQDPAGGGNQPQHF. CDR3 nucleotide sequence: TGCGCCAGCAGCCAAGATCCGGCAGGGGGCGGGAATCAGCCCCAGCATTTT.

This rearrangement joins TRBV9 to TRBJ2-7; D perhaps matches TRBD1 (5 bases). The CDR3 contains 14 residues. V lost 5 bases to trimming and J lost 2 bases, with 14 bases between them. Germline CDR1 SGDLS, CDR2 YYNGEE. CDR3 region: CASSGDRPPYEQYF. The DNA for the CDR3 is TGTGCCAGCAGTGGAGACAGACCACCCTACGAGCAGTACTTC.

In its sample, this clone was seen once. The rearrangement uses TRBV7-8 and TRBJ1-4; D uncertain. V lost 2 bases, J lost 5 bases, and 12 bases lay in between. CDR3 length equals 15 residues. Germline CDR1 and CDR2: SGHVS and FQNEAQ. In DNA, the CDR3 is TGTGCCAGCAGCTTATCGCGGGGAACAAATGAAAAACTGTTTTTT. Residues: CASSLSRGTNEKLFF.

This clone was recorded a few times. CDR3 in DNA: TGTGCCAGCAGCCAAGGAGTTGGTAGTAACAATGAGCAGTTCTTC. Residues: CASSQGVGSNNEQFF. The chain employs TRBV3-1 (or the pseudogene TRBV3-2) and TRBJ2-1; D call uncertain. Germline-derived CDR1 and CDR2 are LGHDT and YNNKEL (reference sequence). The CDR3 sequence is 15 residues long. V was cut by 1 base and J by 5 bases, with 12 bases left in between.

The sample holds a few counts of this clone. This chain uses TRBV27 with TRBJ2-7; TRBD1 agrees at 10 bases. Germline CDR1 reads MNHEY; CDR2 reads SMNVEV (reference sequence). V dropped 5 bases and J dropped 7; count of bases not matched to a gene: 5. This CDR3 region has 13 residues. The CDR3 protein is CASSIGQGGEQYF. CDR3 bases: TGTGCCAGCAGTATCGGACAGGGGGGTGAGCAGTACTTC.

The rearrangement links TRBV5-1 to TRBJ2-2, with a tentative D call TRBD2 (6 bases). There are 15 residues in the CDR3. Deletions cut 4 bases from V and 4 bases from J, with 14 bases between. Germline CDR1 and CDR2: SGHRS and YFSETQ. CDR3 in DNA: TGCGCCAGCAGCGGGGGACTTCAAGCCACCGGGGAGCTGTTTTTT. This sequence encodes CASSGGLQATGELFF.

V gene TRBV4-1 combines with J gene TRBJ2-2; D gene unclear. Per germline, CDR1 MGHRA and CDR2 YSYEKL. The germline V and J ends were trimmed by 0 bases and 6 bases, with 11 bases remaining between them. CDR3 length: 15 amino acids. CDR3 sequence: CASSQELSPPGELFF. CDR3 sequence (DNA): TGCGCCAGCAGCCAAGAGTTGAGTCCTCCCGGGGAGCTGTTTTTT.

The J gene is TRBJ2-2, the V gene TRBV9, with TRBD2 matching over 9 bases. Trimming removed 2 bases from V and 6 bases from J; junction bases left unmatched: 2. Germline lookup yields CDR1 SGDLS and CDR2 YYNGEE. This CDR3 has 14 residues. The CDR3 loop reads CASSVLAGSGELFF. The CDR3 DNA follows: TGTGCCAGCAGCGTCCTAGCGGGATCCGGGGAGCTGTTTTTT. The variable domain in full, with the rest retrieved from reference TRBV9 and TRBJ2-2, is DSGVTQTPKHLITATGQRVTLRCSPRSGDLSVYWYQQSLDQGLQFLIQYYNGEERAKGNILERFSAQQFPDLHSELNLSSLELGDSALYFCASSVLAGSGELFFGEGSRLTVL.

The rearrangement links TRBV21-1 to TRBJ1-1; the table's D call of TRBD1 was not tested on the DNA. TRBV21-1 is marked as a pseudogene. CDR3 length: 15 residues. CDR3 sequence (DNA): TGTGCCAGCACCCGGACTGACAGGAAGAACACTGAAGCTTTCTTT. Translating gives CASTRTDRKNTEAFF.

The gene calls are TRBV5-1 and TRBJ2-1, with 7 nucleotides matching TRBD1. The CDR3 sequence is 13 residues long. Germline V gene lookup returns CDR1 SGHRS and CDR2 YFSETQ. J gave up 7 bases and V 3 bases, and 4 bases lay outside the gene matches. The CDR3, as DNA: TGCGCCAGCAGCTGGGGACAGCTAAATGAGCAGTTCTTC. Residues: CASSWGQLNEQFF.

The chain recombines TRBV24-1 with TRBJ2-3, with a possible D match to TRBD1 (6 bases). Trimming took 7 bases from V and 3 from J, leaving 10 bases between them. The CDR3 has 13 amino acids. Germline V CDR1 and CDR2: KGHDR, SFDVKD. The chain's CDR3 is CATSTGWTDTQYF. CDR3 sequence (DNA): TGTGCCACCAGCACAGGGTGGACAGATACGCAGTATTTT.

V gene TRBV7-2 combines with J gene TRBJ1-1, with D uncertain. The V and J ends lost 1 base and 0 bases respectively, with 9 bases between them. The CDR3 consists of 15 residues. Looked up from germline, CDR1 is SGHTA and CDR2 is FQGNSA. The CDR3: CASSLGLTLNTEAFF. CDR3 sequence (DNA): TGTGCCAGCAGCTTAGGTCTCACTTTGAACACTGAAGCTTTCTTT.

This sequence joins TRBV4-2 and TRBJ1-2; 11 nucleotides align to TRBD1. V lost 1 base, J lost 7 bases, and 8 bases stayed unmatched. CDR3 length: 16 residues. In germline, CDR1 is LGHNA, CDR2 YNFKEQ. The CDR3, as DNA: TGTGCCAGCAGCCAAGCAAACCGGGACAGGGGGTTTGGCTACACCTTC. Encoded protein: CASSQANRDRGFGYTF.